This TCR beta chain comes out of a study of cytomegalovirus exposure and HLA in healthy donors. It was with 60 Vbeta and 13 Jbeta primers that the PCR ran. The data were produced by immunoSEQ multiplex PCR, yet TCRdb's version contains in-frame clones alone and is incomplete. Here the sample spans 100,000 or so clones, around 76% being singletons. V lost 0 bases, J lost 4 bases, and 15 bases lay in between. Germline assignment: CDR1 LNHNV and CDR2 YYDKDF (reference sequence). The CDR3 has 16 residues. Likely unrecorded immune exposures existed in these nominally healthy donors. The source material was PBMCs. The chain couples TRBV15 to TRBJ1-2; possible D gene TRBD1, 6 bases. The clonotype was recovered from a man in his forties in good health and CMV-seropositive. CDR3 DNA: TGTGCCACCAGCAGAGATTTTACACAGGGTATCTATGGCTACACCTTC. Amino acids: CATSRDFTQGIYGYTF. Variable domain in full (rest from reference TRBV15 and TRBJ1-2): DAMVIQNPRYQVTQFGKPVTLSCSQTLNHNVMYWYQQKSSQAPKLLFHYYDKDFNNEADTPDNFQSRRPNTSFCFLDIRSPGLGDTAMYLCATSRDFTQGIYGYTFGSGTRLTVV.